The 23 T cell receptor beta chains in this list originate from one sample, sequenced in a study of T cell responses to AZD1222 COVID-19 vaccine. Clones were sequenced by immunoSEQ multiplex PCR, and TCRdb holds only the in-frame ones, with some missing. The profile shows approximately 150,000 clones, about 90% of them singletons. The sequenced sample was peripheral blood, obtained on day 0 of AZD1222 vaccination. The receptors shown here come from an adult in good health.

The CDR3 bases are TGTGCCAGCAGTGAGGGACTAAGTTCGGCTTCACCCCTCCACTTT. Protein: CASSEGLSSASPLHF. The chain is built from TRBV27 and TRBJ1-6; D might be TRBD1 (5 bases). The germline CDR1 and CDR2 sequences are MNHEY and SMNVEV (reference sequence). V lost 5 bases, J lost 9 bases, and 17 bases lay in between. The CDR3 consists of 15 residues.

The gene calls are TRBV4-3 and TRBJ2-7, with D possibly matching TRBD2 (6 bases). Germline CDR1 LGHNA, CDR2 YSLEER. Between the trimmed V and J ends, which lost 0 bases and 2 bases, there was a span of 17 bases. The length of the CDR3 is 17 residues. The CDR3: CASSQDLGGGIPYEQYF. The CDR3 nucleotides read TGCGCCAGCAGCCAAGATCTCGGTGGCGGGATCCCCTACGAGCAGTACTTC.

V is TRBV5-1 and J is TRBJ1-1; D gene uncertain. The V end was cut by 7 bases, the J end by 1 base, with 14 bases between. The CDR3 length is 14 residues. Germline V lookup: CDR1 SGHRS, CDR2 YFSETQ. This CDR3 reads CASRHRDTNTEAFF. The CDR3 region has the DNA TGCGCCAGCCGCCACAGAGACACGAACACTGAAGCTTTCTTT.

The chain joins TRBV29-1 to TRBJ2-7; TRBD1 agrees at 11 bases. The J segment lost 4 bases and the V segment lost 5 bases, leaving 4 bases of the junction unmatched. CDR1 and CDR2 (germline): SQVTM, ANQGSEA. The CDR3 covers 13 residues. In nucleotides, the CDR3 is TGCAGCGTTATCCGGGACAGGGGGTACGAGCAGTACTTC. Translated, it gives CSVIRDRGYEQYF.

The rearrangement joins TRBV28 to TRBJ1-2, with D possibly matching TRBD1 (6 bases). Deletions cut 5 bases from V and 8 bases from J, with 15 bases between. Germline CDR1 is MDHEN and CDR2 is SYDVKM. The CDR3 consists of 13 residues. This CDR3 is CASSTPRGRGYTF. The CDR3 bases are TGTGCCAGCAGTACCCCCAGGGGACGCGGCTACACCTTC.

J is TRBJ2-5 and V is TRBV24-1; D may be TRBD2 (6 bases). CDR3 size: 17 residues. The germline V and J ends were trimmed by 1 base and 2 bases, with 16 bases remaining between them. CDR1 and CDR2 from the germline V gene are KGHDR and SFDVKD. The CDR3 nucleotides read TGTGCCACCAGTGATTTCCCATTGGGGGGTCCTCAAGAGACCCAGTACTTC. Protein product: CATSDFPLGGPQETQYF.

The chain couples TRBV7-2 to TRBJ1-2; D unresolved. The V gene lost 5 bases and the J gene lost 3 bases, with 13 bases spanning the gap. CDR1 is SGHTA and CDR2 is FQGNSA in the germline V gene. CDR3 length equals 14 residues. CDR3 DNA: TGTGCCAGCAGCAATCAAGGACGGTACTATGGCTACACCTTC. The encoded protein is CASSNQGRYYGYTF.

The chain joins TRBV28 to TRBJ2-7, with D possibly matching TRBD1 (5 bases). The CDR3 sequence is 15 residues long. V lost 1 base to trimming and J lost 2 bases, with 12 bases between them. Germline V gene lookup returns CDR1 MDHEN and CDR2 SYDVKM. The CDR3 protein is CASSLSSGSPYEQYF. In nucleotides, the CDR3 is TGTGCCAGCAGTTTATCATCAGGGTCCCCCTACGAGCAGTACTTC.

V and J are TRBV27 and TRBJ1-1; tentatively, D is TRBD1 (5 bases). Trimming removed 4 bases from V and 6 bases from J, with 24 bases in between. Germline lookup yields CDR1 MNHEY and CDR2 SMNVEV (reference sequence). The CDR3 runs 17 residues. Here the CDR3 DNA reads TGTGCCAGCAGTTATGTGGGGGGAGGCGGCGTCGGCCCTGAAGCTTTCTTT. Amino acid sequence: CASSYVGGGGVGPEAFF.

The CDR3 sequence: CASSPRVSPLHF. The CDR3 DNA reads as TGTGCCAGCAGTCCTCGGGTTTCACCCCTCCACTTT. This chain connects TRBV28 to TRBJ1-6; the D is unclear. With 5 bases removed from V and 9 bases from J, the gap between germline ends came to 8 bases. The germline CDR1 and CDR2 sequences are MDHEN and SYDVKM. The CDR3 sequence is 12 residues long.

The CDR3 sequence is CASSLDGTGSHEQYF. DNA for the CDR3: TGTGCCAGCAGCTTAGACGGGACAGGGTCACACGAGCAGTACTTC. This chain joins TRBV7-9 and TRBJ2-7, with 9 bases aligning to TRBD1. The CDR3 is 15 amino acids. With 1 base clipped from V and 5 bases from J, the junction kept 6 bases outside the gene matches. Germline V gene lookup returns CDR1 SEHNR and CDR2 FQNEAQ (reference sequence). The full variable domain, in which reference TRBV7-9 and TRBJ2-7 provide the parts outside the CDR3, is DTGVSQNPRHKITKRGQNVTFRCDPISEHNRLYWYRQTLGQGPEFLTYFQNEAQLEKSRLLSDRFSAERPKGSFSTLEIQRTEQGDSAMYLCASSLDGTGSHEQYFGPGTRLTVT.

This chain connects TRBV28 to TRBJ1-5, with 8 positions matching TRBD1. The CDR3 totals 13 residues. Germline CDR1 MDHEN, CDR2 SYDVKM. CDR3 loop: CATGQGVGQPQHF. DNA of the CDR3: TGTGCAACCGGACAGGGAGTCGGTCAGCCCCAGCATTTT.

The genes are TRBV12-5 and TRBJ1-2; D possibly corresponds to TRBD1 (5 bases). CDR1 and CDR2 (germline): LGHNT, FRNRAP. The ends were cut back, 0 bases at V and 0 bases at J, with 23 bases in the middle. This CDR3 has 20 amino acids. CDR3 bases: TGTGCTAGTGGTTTGGTTAAACGAGGGCTAAGTAGGGACTCTAACTATGGCTACACCTTC. It translates to CASGLVKRGLSRDSNYGYTF. Complete variable domain (other parts from reference TRBV12-5 and TRBJ1-2): DARVTQTPRHKVTEMGQEVTMRCQPILGHNTVFWYRQTMMQGLELLAYFRNRAPLDDSGMPKDRFSAEMPDATLATLKIQPSEPRDSAVYFCASGLVKRGLSRDSNYGYTFGSGTRLTVV.

The chain couples TRBV19 to TRBJ1-5; 8 nucleotides match TRBD1. Trimming took 11 bases from V and 9 from J; bases not matched to a gene: 15. The CDR3 loop spans 14 amino acids. In germline, CDR1 is LNHDA, CDR2 SQIVND (reference sequence). The CDR3 nucleotides are TGTGCCTCTGAGACAGGACAGGGCTCATTGCCCCAGCATTTT. Protein sequence: CASETGQGSLPQHF.

The V gene is TRBV3-1 (or the pseudogene TRBV3-2), the J gene TRBJ2-7; no firm D call. The germline CDR1 and CDR2 sequences are LGHDT and YNNKEL (reference sequence). V lost 5 bases and J 5 bases, leaving 16 bases between the germline ends. This CDR3 is 14 amino acids long. CDR3 residues: CASSNQLGSHEQYF. CDR3 DNA sequence: TGTGCCAGCAGCAACCAGCTTGGGTCCCACGAGCAGTACTTC.

The V and J genes are TRBV30 and TRBJ1-2; 11 bases map to TRBD1. Germline V gives CDR1 GTSNPN, CDR2 SVGIG (reference sequence). V lost 3 bases to trimming and J lost 4 bases; unmatched junction nucleotides: 4. This CDR3 spans 14 amino acids. The CDR3 protein is CAWSPGQGVYGYTF. For the CDR3, the DNA is TGTGCCTGGAGCCCGGGACAGGGGGTCTATGGCTACACCTTC.

V usage is TRBV12-3 or TRBV12-4 and J usage is TRBJ2-5, with 7 bases aligning to TRBD1. The V and J ends lost 5 bases and 5 bases, in that order; junction bases with no gene match: 5. The CDR3 is 13 amino acids. In DNA, the CDR3 is TGTGCCAGCAGTCAAGGACAGGCGGAGACCCAGTACTTC. Translated, it gives CASSQGQAETQYF.

This chain joins TRBV6-5 and TRBJ1-2, with D unresolved. This CDR3 has 15 residues. V gave up 6 bases and J gave up 8 bases, with 22 bases separating them. Looked up from germline, CDR1 is MNHEY and CDR2 is SVGAGI. CDR3 loop: CASRKDGLKRSGYTF. DNA for the CDR3: TGTGCCAGCAGAAAGGACGGCTTGAAGAGGAGCGGCTACACCTTC.

A single count supports this clone. This chain connects TRBV15 to TRBJ1-2, with TRBD1 as a possible D gene (6 bases). V was trimmed by 0 bases and J by 0 bases, leaving 8 bases between them. Germline CDR1 LNHNV, CDR2 YYDKDF (reference sequence). The CDR3 runs 15 residues. CDR3 sequence (DNA): TGTGCCACCAGCAGAGAACAGGGATCTAACTATGGCTACACCTTC. Protein: CATSREQGSNYGYTF.

The V gene is TRBV4-1, the J gene TRBJ1-3, with no clear D. The CDR3 spans 16 residues. With 1 base removed from V and 2 bases from J, the gap between germline ends came to 12 bases. CDR1 and CDR2 (germline): MGHRA, YSYEKL. The CDR3 DNA reads TGCGCCAGCAGCCAAGTCGGACCTAATCCTGGAAACACCATATATTTT. Its translation: CASSQVGPNPGNTIYF.

The chain joins TRBV7-2 to TRBJ1-2; TRBD1 matches 9 bases. The CDR3 covers 13 residues. Germline trimming cut 5 bases from V and 8 bases from J; bases unmatched to any gene: 6. Germline CDR1 reads SGHTA; CDR2 reads FQGNSA. CDR3 nucleotide sequence: TGTGCCAGCAGCCCAAGGACAGGGGACGGCTACACCTTC. It yields the protein CASSPRTGDGYTF.

This chain uses TRBV19 with TRBJ2-3; weak D call: TRBD2 (5 bases). CDR1 and CDR2 (germline): LNHDA, SQIVND (reference sequence). V lost 2 bases and J lost 2, with 14 bases in between. The CDR3 is 16 amino acids. DNA of the CDR3: TGTGCCAGTAGTATAAAGCTGAACCTAGCCACAGATACGCAGTATTTT. It is translated as CASSIKLNLATDTQYF.

The CDR3 is CASSYGTSGRRGYSEQFF. DNA for the CDR3: TGTGCCAGCAGTTACGGGACTAGCGGGAGGAGGGGATATAGTGAGCAGTTCTTC. The gene calls are TRBV6-2 or TRBV6-3 and TRBJ2-1, with 15 positions matching TRBD2. The germline gives CDR1 MNHEY, CDR2 SVGEGT. This CDR3 spans 18 amino acids. V was clipped by 2 bases and J by 9 bases; unmatched bases: 11.